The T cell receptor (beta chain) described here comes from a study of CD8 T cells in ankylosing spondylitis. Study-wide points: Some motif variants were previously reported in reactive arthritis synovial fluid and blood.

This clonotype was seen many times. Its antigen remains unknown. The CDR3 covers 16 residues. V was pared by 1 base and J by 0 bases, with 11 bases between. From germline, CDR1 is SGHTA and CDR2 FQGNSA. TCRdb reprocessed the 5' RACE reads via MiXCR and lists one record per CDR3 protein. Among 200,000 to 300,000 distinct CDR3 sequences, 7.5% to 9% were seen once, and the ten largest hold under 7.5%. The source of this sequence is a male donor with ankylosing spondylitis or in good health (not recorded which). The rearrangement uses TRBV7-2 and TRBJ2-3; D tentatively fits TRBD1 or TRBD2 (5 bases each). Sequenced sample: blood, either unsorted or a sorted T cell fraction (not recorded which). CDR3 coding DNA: TGTGCCAGCAGCTTAGGAGGGGCGTCTAGCACAGATACGCAGTATTTT. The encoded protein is CASSLGGASSTDTQYF.